This TCR beta chain originates from a study of T cell responses to AZD1222 COVID-19 vaccine. CDR1 and CDR2 from the germline V gene are SGHTA and FQGNSA. This CDR3 is 13 amino acids long. V lost 2 bases and J lost 6, with 11 bases in between. Turning to this clone: What it binds is unknown.

Only in-frame clones appear in the TCRdb table, and some are missing; sequencing was by immunoSEQ multiplex PCR. There are around 200,000 clones in the sample; about 86% occur only once, and 0.4% to 0.5% lies in the top ten. Study results and caveats: The donor cohort was predominantly white British with a female majority, and clonal diversity may have been underestimated. Dominant at 160-218 and 743-854, vaccine-associated CD4 TCRs also spanned spike.

The receptor was isolated from an adult in good health. This sample comprised peripheral blood, obtained on day 0 of AZD1222 vaccination. The gene calls are TRBV7-2 and TRBJ2-7; no clear D gene. The CDR3 region has the DNA TGTGCCAGCAGCTTACTAAGCCAGGTCGAGCAGTACTTC. Protein: CASSLLSQVEQYF.